The 2 T cell receptor beta chains below were found in one sample sequenced in a study of shared clonotypes between healthy human individuals. TCRdb keeps only in-frame clones here, not all; method: immunoSEQ multiplex PCR. The sample lists 450,000 to 500,000 clones, approximately 84% occurring once. The sequenced sample was PBMCs. Every receptor here comes from a woman in her forties in good health. Some clones in this sample may be carry-over from other donors' samples.

The chain uses TRBV5-1 and TRBJ2-4; TRBD2 might be the D (5 bases). Looked up from germline, CDR1 is SGHRS and CDR2 is YFSETQ. V lost 0 bases to trimming and J lost 10 bases, with 14 bases between them. This CDR3 has 14 amino acids. The CDR3 spells CASSLEVGVGIQYF. The DNA of the CDR3 is TGCGCCAGCAGCTTGGAGGTCGGGGTAGGGATTCAGTACTTC.

With respect to this clone: A far larger clone is a single base away, which makes a read error likely. The rearrangement links TRBV10-3 to TRBJ2-3, with a weak D call TRBD2 (6 bases). The CDR3 length is 14 residues. V shed 8 bases and J shed 0 bases, with 12 bases lying between them. Germline V gene data show CDR1 as ENHRY and CDR2 as SYGVKD. This chain's CDR3 is CAIRGDCSTDTQYF. DNA of the CDR3: TGTGCCATCCGAGGGGACTGTAGCACAGATACGCAGTATTTT.